Listed below are T cell receptor beta chains from one sample, sequenced in a study of OX40 agonist ivuxolimab in advanced cancers. Using immunoSEQ multiplex PCR, the repertoire was profiled, and TCRdb retains in-frame clones only, with some absent. The sample includes 45,000 to 55,000 clones, approximately 84% of them seen just once. The sequences come from CD4+ or CD8+ T cells sorted from blood, collected in a trial of the OX40 agonist ivuxolimab. The receptor source for this set is an adult with an advanced solid tumor such as melanoma, head and neck, liver or kidney cancer. Both conserved end residues are part of each CDR3. D genes are given only for firm matches. Clone sizes are given selectively: once, few, many, or a class where the clone is expanded.

-	TRBV19	-	TRBJ1-1	CASSFTPSLVDTEAFF	TGTGCCAGTAGTTTTACACCCTCATTGGTGGACACTGAAGCTTTCTTT
-	TRBV30	-	TRBJ1-6	CAWSERRDSPLHF	TGTGCCTGGAGTGAGAGGAGAGACTCACCCCTCCACTTT
-	TRBV28	-	TRBJ1-5	CASSRTASNQPQHF	TGTGCCAGCAGTCGGACCGCTAGCAATCAGCCCCAGCATTTT
-	TRBV7-2	TRBD2	TRBJ2-5	CASSGTLGTSEQETQYF	TGTGCCAGCAGCGGGACGTTGGGGACTAGCGAGCAAGAGACCCAGTACTTC
-	TRBV5-4	-	TRBJ2-5	CASSFQGAGETQYF	TGTGCCAGCAGCTTTCAGGGCGCGGGGGAGACCCAGTACTTC
-	TRBV11-2	-	TRBJ1-3	CASSTDSVSGNTIYF	TGTGCCAGCAGCACGGACAGCGTCTCTGGAAACACCATATATTTT
few	TRBV6-5	-	TRBJ1-6	CASSYRRVIMFLHF	TGTGCCAGCAGTTACAGGAGGGTGATAATGTTCCTCCACTTT
-	TRBV7-6	-	TRBJ1-3	CASSLAVRGTGNTIYF	TGTGCCAGCAGCTTAGCCGTCAGGGGTACTGGAAACACCATATATTTT
-	TRBV18	-	TRBJ2-3	CASSLRSDTQYF	TGTGCCAGCTCACTGCGCTCGGATACGCAGTATTTT
-	TRBV18	-	TRBJ2-1	CASSPELWGQGNEQFF	TGTGCCAGCTCACCGGAACTTTGGGGCCAAGGTAATGAGCAGTTCTTC
once	TRBV7-8	TRBD2	TRBJ2-7	CASSPWQGGSYEQYF	TGTGCCAGCAGCCCCTGGCAGGGAGGGTCCTACGAGCAGTACTTC
-	TRBV7-7	TRBD2	TRBJ2-7	CASSPSMTRGAGGHEQYF	TGTGCTAGCAGCCCTAGTATGACTAGGGGCGCGGGAGGCCACGAGCAGTACTTC
-	TRBV6-5	TRBD1	TRBJ1-4	CASRTGTGEKLFF	TGTGCCAGCAGGACCGGGACAGGGGAAAAACTGTTTTTT
-	TRBV7-3	TRBD2	TRBJ2-5	CASSLISRGQETQYF	TGTGCCAGCAGCTTAATTTCGCGGGGGCAAGAGACCCAGTACTTC
-	TRBV27	-	TRBJ1-5	CASSNRAREPQHF	TGTGCCAGCAGTAACAGGGCTCGGGAGCCCCAGCATTTT
-	TRBV9	TRBD1	TRBJ1-6	CASSVGDRNNSPLHF	TGTGCCAGCAGCGTGGGGGACAGAAATAATTCACCCCTCCACTTT
once	TRBV4-2	-	TRBJ1-3	CASSQDRAGNTIYF	TGTGCCAGCAGCCAAGATAGGGCTGGAAACACCATATATTTT
-	TRBV7-2	-	TRBJ2-2	CASSRNPLEPTGELFF	TGTGCCAGCAGCCGGAATCCCCTCGAGCCCACCGGGGAGCTGTTTTTT
-	TRBV11-2	TRBD1	TRBJ2-1	CASSSYRGRNDEQFF	TGTGCCAGCAGCTCGTACAGGGGGCGGAACGATGAGCAGTTCTTC
-	TRBV4-2	TRBD2	TRBJ2-1	CASSQVGGSGAYYNEQFF	TGTGCCAGCAGCCAAGTGGGGGGTAGCGGGGCCTACTACAATGAGCAGTTCTTC
-	TRBV30	-	TRBJ2-3	CAWSDVNWTQYF	TGTGCCTGGAGTGATGTAAACTGGACGCAGTATTTT
-	TRBV15	-	TRBJ2-7	CATSREGRAYEQYF	TGTGCCACCAGCAGAGAGGGGCGGGCCTACGAGCAGTACTTC